These 31 T cell receptor beta chains came from one sample sequenced in a study of cytotoxic CD8 clonotypes in ibrutinib-treated CLL. Profiled with immunoSEQ multiplex PCR; TCRdb holds only in-frame clones, not every one. The table includes 150,000 to 200,000 clones, around 72% detected once. The material sequenced was PBMCs, taken after 24 months of ibrutinib treatment. These receptor sequences come from a human donor with chronic lymphocytic leukemia.

The chain is built from TRBV5-6 and TRBJ1-1; the D is unclear. With 2 bases removed from V and 11 bases from J, the gap between germline ends came to 19 bases. Germline CDR1 SGHDT, CDR2 YYEEEE. This CDR3 is built from 14 residues. The CDR3 nucleotides read TGTGCCAGCAGCTTAGCAGGATGGGCCTCTGGGGCTTTCTTT. Its translation is CASSLAGWASGAFF.

The table lists this clone with a few counts. The chain has TRBV2 and TRBJ2-7; 9 nucleotides match TRBD1. The ends lost 6 bases at V and 3 bases at J; junction bases unmatched: 3. From germline, CDR1 is SNHLY and CDR2 FYNNEI. CDR3 length: 13 residues. Here the CDR3 DNA reads TGTGCCAGCAGAATGGGACAGGGCTACGAGCAGTACTTC. Its translation is CASRMGQGYEQYF. The full variable domain, completed using reference TRBV2 and TRBJ2-7, is EPEVTQTPSHQVTQMGQEVILRCVPISNHLYFYWYRQILGQKVEFLVSFYNNEISEKSEIFDDQFSVERPDGSNFTLKIRSTKLEDSAMYFCASRMGQGYEQYFGPGTRLTVT.

This clone was seen just once. This rearrangement joins TRBV28 to TRBJ1-1; TRBD1 matches 9 bases. The length of the CDR3 is 14 residues. CDR1 is MDHEN and CDR2 is SYDVKM in the germline V gene. V shed 6 bases and J 4 bases; nucleotides not matched to a gene: 6. The CDR3 DNA reads TGTGCCAGCAGACCAACAGGGGGCCCCACTGAAGCTTTCTTT. This translates into CASRPTGGPTEAFF.

This chain connects TRBV7-2 to TRBJ2-5; no definite D call. The CDR3 covers 13 residues. Trimming shortened V by 1 base and J by 4 bases, and 7 bases separated the two germline ends. CDR1 SGHTA and CDR2 FQGNSA come from the germline V gene. CDR3 loop: CASSLGQSETQYF. In nucleotides, the CDR3 is TGTGCCAGCAGCTTAGGGCAATCAGAGACCCAGTACTTC.

This rearrangement joins TRBV12-2 to TRBJ2-5; TRBD2, as called in the table, went unchecked against the DNA. TRBV12-2 has pseudogene status. CDR3 length: 18 amino acids. CDR3 region: CASRLAQALRRVEETQYF. CDR3 nucleotides: TGTGCAAGTCGCTTAGCGCAAGCGCTTCGGAGGGTTGAAGAGACCCAGTACTTC.

This sequence joins TRBV19 and TRBJ1-5; D perhaps matches TRBD1 (6 bases). This CDR3 region has 14 residues. The V gene's germline CDR1 is LNHDA and CDR2 SQIVND (reference sequence). V lost 3 bases, J lost 9 bases, and 15 bases lay in between. In DNA, the CDR3 is TGTGCCAGTAGTATCGGGTACAGGGAACGGCCCCAGCATTTT. Translation gives CASSIGYRERPQHF.

This clone was seen only once. The chain is built from TRBV15 and TRBJ1-1; D is undetermined. Between the trimmed V and J ends, which lost 1 base and 8 bases, there was a span of 11 bases. Per germline, CDR1 LNHNV and CDR2 YYDKDF (reference sequence). The CDR3 has 13 amino acids. In DNA form, the CDR3 reads TGTGCCACCAGCAGAGTTGACGTACCAGAAGCTTTCTTT. Translation gives CATSRVDVPEAFF.

The J gene is TRBJ2-2, the V gene TRBV7-8, with 8 bases that match TRBD2. The V gene end was trimmed by 5 bases and the J gene end by 0 bases; junction bases not matched to a gene: 8. The germline gives CDR1 SGHVS, CDR2 FQNEAQ. This CDR3 comprises 17 residues. CDR3 amino acids: CASSLPTSAANTGELFF. DNA of the CDR3: TGTGCCAGCAGCCTACCGACTAGCGCAGCGAACACCGGGGAGCTGTTTTTT.

The rearrangement uses TRBV6-4 and TRBJ2-3; D possibly corresponds to TRBD1 (6 bases). The CDR3 loop spans 19 amino acids. CDR1 and CDR2 from the germline V gene are MRHNA and SNTAGT. Trimming stripped 2 bases from V and 3 bases from J, with 24 bases between. CDR3 sequence: CASSDGRKTGRSGTDTQYF. As DNA, the CDR3 is TGTGCCAGCAGTGACGGGCGGAAGACAGGCCGATCTGGGACAGATACGCAGTATTTT.

The J gene is TRBJ1-3, the V gene TRBV9, with TRBD1 matching over 8 bases. J was trimmed by 6 bases and V by 3 bases; bases with no gene match: 8. The CDR3 sequence is 15 residues long. The germline V gene has CDR1 SGDLS and CDR2 YYNGEE. As DNA, the CDR3 is TGTGCCAGCAGCGGACCTCCGGGACAGGAAAACACCATATATTTT. Translation: CASSGPPGQENTIYF.

The CDR3 DNA reads as TGTGCCAGCAGCGTCGGCGGATGGGGTGGCTACACCTTC. This gives the protein CASSVGGWGGYTF. The rearrangement joins TRBV11-2 to TRBJ1-2; D unresolved. The CDR3 is made up of 13 amino acids. Trimming left V 5 bases short and J 7 bases short, with 14 bases between. Per germline, CDR1 SGHAT and CDR2 FQNNGV.

The chain couples TRBV28 to TRBJ1-5; tentatively, D is TRBD1 (5 bases). The CDR3 is made up of 18 amino acids. The germline gives CDR1 MDHEN, CDR2 SYDVKM. V lost 2 bases to trimming and J lost 0 bases, with 17 bases between them. CDR3 sequence: CASSLVDRDWISNQPQHF. Written as DNA, the CDR3 is TGTGCCAGCAGTTTAGTTGACAGAGACTGGATTAGCAATCAGCCCCAGCATTTT.

V gene TRBV5-1 combines with J gene TRBJ2-1, with D perhaps TRBD2 (6 bases). Trimming left V 1 base short and J 0 bases short, with 8 bases between. This CDR3 is built from 15 residues. Germline assignment: CDR1 SGHRS and CDR2 YFSETQ. This CDR3 reads CASSLIGSSYNEQFF. The DNA of the CDR3 is TGCGCCAGCAGCTTGATCGGGAGCTCCTACAATGAGCAGTTCTTC.

This clone was counted only a few times. V gene TRBV7-2 combines with J gene TRBJ2-7; weak D call: TRBD2 (5 bases). This CDR3 region has 13 residues. Germline CDR1 reads SGHTA; CDR2 reads FQGNSA. Trimming shortened V by 5 bases and J by 3 bases, and 11 bases separated the two germline ends. CDR3 in DNA: TGTGCCAGCAGCCCAGCAACTAGCTACGAGCAGTACTTC. It translates to CASSPATSYEQYF.

This clone was observed a handful of times. The chain recombines TRBV2 with TRBJ1-4; D is undetermined. Trimming pared 7 bases from V and 3 bases from J, leaving 12 bases between. The germline V gene encodes CDR1 SNHLY and CDR2 FYNNEI. This CDR3 comprises 14 residues. The CDR3 loop is CASTLRAANEKLFF. CDR3 sequence (DNA): TGTGCCAGCACCCTGAGGGCTGCTAATGAAAAACTGTTTTTT.

V gene TRBV30 combines with J gene TRBJ2-5, with 8 bases aligning to TRBD2. Germline V gene lookup returns CDR1 GTSNPN and CDR2 SVGIG (reference sequence). V was pared by 2 bases and J by 10 bases, with 12 bases of the junction left unmatched. This CDR3 has 14 amino acids. DNA of the CDR3: TGTGCCTGGAGTCCGGGGGGGGCAAAAGAGGTCCAGTACTTC. This codes for CAWSPGGAKEVQYF.

This clone was counted only a few times. J is TRBJ1-2 and V is TRBV7-9; D might be TRBD1 (6 bases). This CDR3 spans 16 amino acids. Germline loops: CDR1 SEHNR, CDR2 FQNEAQ (reference sequence). Trimming cost V 10 bases and J 2 bases, with 23 bases left between them. The CDR3 region is CATDMGLFTGNYGYTF. The CDR3, as DNA: TGTGCCACCGACATGGGGTTATTTACAGGGAACTATGGCTACACCTTC.

This chain uses TRBV10-3 with TRBJ2-4, with D perhaps matching TRBD2 (5 bases). Looked up from germline, CDR1 is ENHRY and CDR2 is SYGVKD. The CDR3 sequence is 13 residues long. V was shortened by 7 bases and J by 8 bases, with 15 bases between the two germline ends. The CDR3: CAINPDRGDIQYF. In nucleotides, the CDR3 is TGTGCCATCAATCCCGACCGGGGAGACATTCAGTACTTC.

The rearrangement links TRBV7-2 to TRBJ1-5; D call uncertain. This CDR3 region has 16 residues. The germline V and J ends were trimmed by 6 bases and 0 bases, with 15 bases remaining between them. Germline values: CDR1 SGHTA, CDR2 FQGNSA. Here the CDR3 DNA reads TGTGCCAGCAGTTCTGGACCGCCCTTTAGCAATCAGCCCCAGCATTTT. Translating gives CASSSGPPFSNQPQHF.

The chain combines TRBV6-6 with TRBJ2-1; TRBD2 matches 9 bases. This CDR3 has 16 residues. The trim removed 3 bases at V and 1 base at J, leaving 4 bases unmatched. Germline V lookup: CDR1 MNHNY, CDR2 SVGAGI (reference sequence). This CDR3 reads CASSYDSGSSYNEQFF. In DNA form, the CDR3 reads TGTGCCAGCAGTTATGATAGCGGGAGTTCCTACAATGAGCAGTTCTTC.

The chain recombines TRBV10-1 with TRBJ1-2, with TRBD1 matching over 10 bases. The CDR3 is made up of 14 amino acids. The V and J ends lost 8 bases and 4 bases, in that order; junction bases with no gene match: 7. Germline V gene data show CDR1 as WNHNN and CDR2 as SYGVQD (reference sequence). The CDR3 DNA sequence: TGCGCCAGCCGGGACAGGGGAGTCATCTATGGCTACACCTTC. Translation gives CASRDRGVIYGYTF.

The rearrangement uses TRBV18 and TRBJ1-3, with a weak D call TRBD1 (5 bases). This CDR3 spans 16 amino acids. Trimming took off 6 bases at V and 4 bases at J, with 19 bases between the two ends. Per germline, CDR1 KGHSH and CDR2 LQKENI. This chain's CDR3 is CASSYHRGVEGNTIYF. CDR3 coding DNA: TGTGCCAGCTCCTACCACCGGGGGGTGGAAGGAAACACCATATATTTT.

CDR3 in amino acids: CASSMREGLDTQYF. The CDR3 nucleotides are TGCGCCAGCAGCATGAGGGAGGGCTTAGATACGCAGTATTTT. The chain carries TRBV5-1 and TRBJ2-3; 7 bases map to TRBD2. Losses at the gene ends were 4 bases for V and 5 bases for J; bases not matched to a gene: 7. From germline, CDR1 is SGHRS and CDR2 YFSETQ. This CDR3 has 14 residues.

The chain has TRBV11-2 and TRBJ2-7; 10 bases match TRBD2. Germline V gene sequence: CDR1 SGHAT, CDR2 FQNNGV. The CDR3 loop spans 15 amino acids. Trimming at V came to 1 base and at J to 3 bases, leaving 3 bases not matched to a gene. CDR3 sequence (DNA): TGTGCCAGCAGCTTAGCTAGCGGGAGTCGCTACGAGCAGTACTTC. It is translated as CASSLASGSRYEQYF.

This clone turned up a few times. V gene TRBV5-1 combines with J gene TRBJ2-6, with a possible D match to TRBD1 (6 bases). Germline values: CDR1 SGHRS, CDR2 YFSETQ. Trimming stripped 4 bases from V and 4 bases from J, with 18 bases between. The CDR3 totals 17 residues. The CDR3 reads CASSTSPQGYGANVLTF. For the CDR3, the DNA is TGCGCCAGCAGCACCTCACCACAGGGTTACGGGGCCAACGTCCTGACTTTC.

This clone was seen just once. The chain joins TRBV7-9 to TRBJ2-1, with 7 bases that match TRBD1. Germline CDR1 SEHNR, CDR2 FQNEAQ (reference sequence). CDR3 length equals 12 residues. The junction had 0 bases not matched to a gene; V was cut back by 3 bases and J by 7 bases. The CDR3 reads CASSLDRNEQFF. CDR3 DNA sequence: TGTGCCAGCAGCTTGGACAGGAATGAGCAGTTCTTC.

This chain connects TRBV6-6 to TRBJ2-7; D assignment may be TRBD1 or TRBD2 (5 bases each). CDR3 length: 14 residues. V gave up 6 bases and J gave up 4 bases, with 16 bases separating them. Germline V lookup: CDR1 MNHNY, CDR2 SVGAGI (reference sequence). The CDR3 coding sequence is TGTGCCAGCAGAAGGGACGGTGCTAGGTACGAGCAGTACTTC. As protein: CASRRDGARYEQYF.

The genes are TRBV5-1 and TRBJ2-3, with D possibly matching TRBD2 (5 bases). Germline V gives CDR1 SGHRS, CDR2 YFSETQ. V dropped 5 bases and J dropped 3 bases, with 22 bases sitting between them. The CDR3 has 17 amino acids. CDR3 in DNA: TGCGCCAGCAGTCCCTTCTCAGGACTCGTAGGGACAGATACGCAGTATTTT. Its translation is CASSPFSGLVGTDTQYF.

V usage is TRBV7-9 and J usage is TRBJ1-2; TRBD1 might be the D (6 bases). Germline CDR1 is SEHNR and CDR2 is FQNEAQ (reference sequence). The V end lost 1 base, the J end lost 3 bases, and 9 bases lay between the germline ends. The CDR3 covers 14 residues. The CDR3 loop reads CASSLGTGYYGYTF. CDR3 nucleotide sequence: TGTGCCAGCAGCTTAGGTACAGGGTACTATGGCTACACCTTC.

The chain links TRBV29-1 to TRBJ2-1, with 10 bases identical to TRBD1. The CDR3 consists of 14 residues. J lost 4 bases, V lost 7 bases, and 7 bases had no gene match. Germline assignment: CDR1 SQVTM and CDR2 ANQGSEA. The CDR3 loop reads CSAPGQGTYNEQFF. CDR3 coding DNA: TGCAGCGCCCCGGGACAGGGGACGTACAATGAGCAGTTCTTC.

The chain joins TRBV7-2 to TRBJ1-5; no reliable D call. The CDR3 is 14 residues long. With 3 bases removed from V and 3 bases from J, the gap between germline ends came to 9 bases. Germline V CDR1 and CDR2: SGHTA, FQGNSA. In DNA form, the CDR3 reads TGTGCCAGCAGCTTTGGTTCGATCAATCAGCCCCAGCATTTT. Its protein product is CASSFGSINQPQHF.